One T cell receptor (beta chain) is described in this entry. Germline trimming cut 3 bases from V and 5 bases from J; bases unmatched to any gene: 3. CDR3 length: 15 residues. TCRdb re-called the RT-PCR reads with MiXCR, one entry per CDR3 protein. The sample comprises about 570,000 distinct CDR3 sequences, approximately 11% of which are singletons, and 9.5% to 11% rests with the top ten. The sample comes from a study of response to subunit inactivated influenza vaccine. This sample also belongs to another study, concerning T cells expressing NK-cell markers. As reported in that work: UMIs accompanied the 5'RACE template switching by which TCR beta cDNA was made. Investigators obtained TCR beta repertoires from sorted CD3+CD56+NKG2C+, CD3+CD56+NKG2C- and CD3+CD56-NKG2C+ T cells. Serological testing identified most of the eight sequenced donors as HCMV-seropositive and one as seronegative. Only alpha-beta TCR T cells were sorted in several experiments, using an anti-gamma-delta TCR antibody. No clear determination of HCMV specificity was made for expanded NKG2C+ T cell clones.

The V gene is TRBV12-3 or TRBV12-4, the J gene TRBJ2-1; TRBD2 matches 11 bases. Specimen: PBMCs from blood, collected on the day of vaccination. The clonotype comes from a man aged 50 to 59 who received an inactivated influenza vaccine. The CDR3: CASSLGTSGHNEQFF. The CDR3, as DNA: TGTGCCAGCAGTTTGGGGACTAGCGGTCACAATGAGCAGTTCTTC.